The 31 T cell receptor beta chains below were found in one sample sequenced in a study of blood T cell repertoires in COVID-19. Only in-frame clones appear in the TCRdb table, and some are missing; sequencing was by immunoSEQ multiplex PCR. Of 200,000 to 300,000 clones detected, 91% appear once; the ten largest clones hold around 2.6%. The sample taken for sequencing was peripheral blood. The receptors were sampled from a person aged 18 to 30 with COVID-19, enrolled during active disease.

The J gene is TRBJ2-1, the V gene TRBV7-2; tentatively, D is TRBD2 (6 bases). The V end was cut by 6 bases, the J end by 8 bases, with 23 bases between. This CDR3 comprises 16 residues. Germline loops: CDR1 SGHTA, CDR2 FQGNSA. Here the CDR3 DNA reads TGTGCCAGCAGGGGTTCCGGGGGAAACAGGAAGGATGAGCAGTTCTTC. This sequence encodes CASRGSGGNRKDEQFF.

The rearrangement joins TRBV5-1 to TRBJ2-6; 7 nucleotides align to TRBD2. Germline values: CDR1 SGHRS, CDR2 YFSETQ. V was clipped by 5 bases and J by 2 bases; unmatched bases: 1. CDR3 length equals 14 residues. The CDR3 loop is CASSAGAGANVLTF. The CDR3 nucleotides read TGCGCCAGCAGTGCGGGGGCTGGGGCCAACGTCCTGACTTTC.

The rearrangement links TRBV27 to TRBJ2-5; tentative D call: TRBD1 (6 bases). The germline V gene has CDR1 MNHEY and CDR2 SMNVEV (reference sequence). The CDR3 covers 17 residues. V lost 5 bases and J lost 2, with 21 bases in between. The CDR3 nucleotides are TGTGCCAGCAGTACCTTAGACTATGTTGGGACACAAGAGACCCAGTACTTC. Translation: CASSTLDYVGTQETQYF.

As DNA, the CDR3 is TGTGCCAGCAACTCCCTAAACAATGAGCAGTTCTTC. Amino acids: CASNSLNNEQFF. The chain employs TRBV9 and TRBJ2-1; D not certain. The CDR3 is 12 residues long. The V end lost 6 bases, the J end lost 5 bases, and 9 bases lay between the germline ends. Looked up from germline, CDR1 is SGDLS and CDR2 is YYNGEE.

The chain employs TRBV7-9 and TRBJ2-5; D call uncertain. Per germline, CDR1 SEHNR and CDR2 FQNEAQ (reference sequence). CDR3 length equals 12 residues. Deletions cut 5 bases from V and 4 bases from J, with 8 bases between. In DNA, the CDR3 is TGTGCCAGCAGCCTCTATGGAGAGACCCAGTACTTC. Translated, it gives CASSLYGETQYF.

Comments on this clone: It is unclear where the CDR3 begins or ends on the DNA, so no DNA is shown, and the CDR3 is as TCRdb lists it. J is TRBJ2-7 and V is TRBV21-1; TRBD2 is taken as the D call from the table, unchecked against the DNA. TRBV21-1 is annotated as a pseudogene. The CDR3 length is 15 residues, termini included. CDR3 amino acids: CASSVGCGTAYEQYF.

This clone was seen more than once but under ten times. The chain combines TRBV4-1 with TRBJ1-3; D remains ambiguous. Germline CDR1 is MGHRA and CDR2 is YSYEKL. There are 14 residues in the CDR3. Trimming took 3 bases from V and 0 from J, leaving 6 bases between them. The CDR3: CASSQTNSGNTIYF. The CDR3 DNA sequence: TGCGCCAGCAGCCAGACAAACTCTGGAAACACCATATATTTT.

The V and J genes are TRBV10-3 and TRBJ2-2; 9 nucleotides match TRBD1. In germline, CDR1 is ENHRY, CDR2 SYGVKD. With 6 bases clipped from V and 4 bases from J, the junction kept 3 bases outside the gene matches. The CDR3 has 14 residues. The CDR3 is CAIRGQGSTGELFF. CDR3 nucleotide sequence: TGTGCCATCAGGGGACAGGGCAGCACCGGGGAGCTGTTTTTT.

The J gene is TRBJ1-1, the V gene TRBV5-1; weak D call: TRBD1 (6 bases). Looked up from germline, CDR1 is SGHRS and CDR2 is YFSETQ. V lost 0 bases and J 4 bases, leaving 10 bases between the germline ends. The CDR3 consists of 14 residues. CDR3 residues: CASSLERGSTEAFF. The DNA for the CDR3 is TGCGCCAGCAGCTTGGAAAGGGGGAGCACTGAAGCTTTCTTT.

The chain joins TRBV23-1 to TRBJ2-4, with D tentatively TRBD1 (6 bases). TRBV23-1 is filed as an ORF, its function uncertain. V lost 0 bases to trimming and J lost 2 bases, with 11 bases between them. The CDR3 extends over 16 amino acids. CDR3 amino acids: CASSQSRGKTKNIQYF. The CDR3 region has the DNA TGCGCCAGCAGTCAATCGAGGGGGAAAACCAAAAACATTCAGTACTTC.

V and J are TRBV3-1 (or the pseudogene TRBV3-2) and TRBJ2-7; D remains unclear. This CDR3 comprises 14 residues. Deletions cut 1 base from V and 0 bases from J, with 7 bases between. CDR1 and CDR2 from the germline V gene are LGHDT and YNNKEL (reference sequence). The CDR3: CASSQGRHSYEQYF. The CDR3, as DNA: TGTGCCAGCAGCCAAGGGCGGCACTCCTACGAGCAGTACTTC.

This chain connects TRBV7-3 to TRBJ2-3; a possible D gene is TRBD1 (5 bases). CDR3 length: 14 residues. The germline V gene encodes CDR1 SGHTA and CDR2 FQGTGA. Trimming pared 2 bases from V and 2 bases from J, leaving 8 bases between. The chain's CDR3 is CASSLLGPTDTQYF. The CDR3 DNA reads TGTGCCAGCAGCTTATTGGGGCCCACAGATACGCAGTATTTT.

V is TRBV5-5 and J is TRBJ2-6; D gene unclear. Germline values: CDR1 SGHKS, CDR2 YYEKEE (reference sequence). The CDR3 spans 13 residues. Trimming stripped 2 bases from V and 6 bases from J, with 6 bases between. CDR3 bases: TGTGCCAGCAGCTTCGTTCTGGCCAACGTCCTGACTTTC. This gives the protein CASSFVLANVLTF.

The chain combines TRBV24-1 with TRBJ2-1; 8 nucleotides align to TRBD2. This CDR3 has 16 amino acids. J gave up 6 bases and V 4 bases, and 10 bases lay outside the gene matches. Per germline, CDR1 KGHDR and CDR2 SFDVKD. CDR3 in amino acids: CATSDPTSDGGNEQFF. The CDR3 DNA follows: TGTGCCACCAGTGACCCGACTAGCGACGGAGGCAATGAGCAGTTCTTC.

J is TRBJ1-1 and V is TRBV2; tentatively, D is TRBD1 (5 bases). CDR1 is SNHLY, CDR2 FYNNEI, per germline. The CDR3 contains 13 residues. V lost 6 bases and J 4 bases, leaving 12 bases between the germline ends. CDR3 DNA sequence: TGTGCCAGCAGGGGGCGGATGAGCACTGAAGCTTTCTTT. Residues: CASRGRMSTEAFF.

The V call is TRBV27, the J call TRBJ2-1, with 9 bases matching TRBD2. The germline V gene encodes CDR1 MNHEY and CDR2 SMNVEV (reference sequence). This CDR3 is built from 18 residues. Germline trimming cut 7 bases from V and 6 bases from J; bases unmatched to any gene: 19. For the CDR3, the DNA is TGTGCCAGCATCCCAAGGACTAGCGTCTACTCCGTCTGCAATGAGCAGTTCTTC. This encodes CASIPRTSVYSVCNEQFF.

This chain joins TRBV19 and TRBJ2-1, with 9 bases that match TRBD1. Germline CDR1 reads LNHDA; CDR2 reads SQIVND (reference sequence). The CDR3 loop spans 14 amino acids. V lost 6 bases, J lost 3 bases, and 3 bases stayed unmatched. CDR3 protein: CASSRDRDYNEQFF. The CDR3 nucleotides read TGTGCCAGTAGCAGGGACAGGGACTACAATGAGCAGTTCTTC.

The V gene is TRBV19, the J gene TRBJ1-2; D possibly corresponds to TRBD1 (5 bases). From germline, CDR1 is LNHDA and CDR2 SQIVND (reference sequence). Between the trimmed V and J ends, which lost 8 bases and 4 bases, there was a span of 8 bases. The CDR3 has 11 residues. CDR3 loop: CASSQGYGYTF. CDR3 nucleotides: TGTGCCAGTTCCCAGGGCTATGGCTACACCTTC.

This chain uses TRBV19 with TRBJ1-2; no firm D call. V was trimmed by 5 bases and J by 4 bases, leaving 8 bases between them. The CDR3 extends over 12 amino acids. The V gene's germline CDR1 is LNHDA and CDR2 SQIVND (reference sequence). The CDR3 bases are TGTGCCAGTAGTGAACGCGGCTATGGCTACACCTTC. Translating gives CASSERGYGYTF.

The chain employs TRBV5-1 and TRBJ1-2; 7 nucleotides line up with TRBD1. CDR1 and CDR2 (germline): SGHRS, YFSETQ. This CDR3 comprises 15 residues. Trimming took 1 base from V and 7 from J; bases not matched to a gene: 10. CDR3 sequence reads: CASSLTGADESGYTF. The CDR3 DNA is TGCGCCAGCAGCTTGACAGGGGCCGATGAAAGTGGCTACACCTTC.

V usage is TRBV7-9 and J usage is TRBJ2-2; a weak D match, TRBD2 (6 bases). The CDR3 extends over 12 amino acids. V dropped 6 bases and J dropped 6 bases, with 8 bases sitting between them. The germline V gene has CDR1 SEHNR and CDR2 FQNEAQ (reference sequence). The CDR3 is CASSGEAGELFF. The CDR3 coding sequence is TGTGCCAGCAGTGGGGAGGCCGGGGAGCTGTTTTTT. Combining the CDR3 with reference TRBV7-9 and TRBJ2-2 gives the whole variable domain DTGVSQNPRHKITKRGQNVTFRCDPISEHNRLYWYRQTLGQGPEFLTYFQNEAQLEKSRLLSDRFSAERPKGSFSTLEIQRTEQGDSAMYLCASSGEAGELFFGEGSRLTVL.

The V and J genes are TRBV10-3 and TRBJ2-3; 10 nucleotides agree with TRBD2. J lost 2 bases, V lost 6 bases, and 2 bases had no gene match. This CDR3 contains 14 residues. Germline V gene data show CDR1 as ENHRY and CDR2 as SYGVKD. DNA for the CDR3: TGTGCCATCAGGAGCGGGAGGGCCACAGATACGCAGTATTTT. It yields the protein CAIRSGRATDTQYF.

This clone is a singleton in its sample. This sequence joins TRBV25-1 and TRBJ1-1; the D is unclear. CDR3 length: 14 residues. Between the trimmed V and J ends, which lost 7 bases and 4 bases, there was a span of 16 bases. Germline CDR1 MGHDK, CDR2 SYGVNS. In DNA form, the CDR3 reads TGTGCCAGCACCCCGGGAGGAATCGGCACTGAAGCTTTCTTT. Its translation: CASTPGGIGTEAFF.

The rearrangement links TRBV5-1 to TRBJ2-1; 8 bases are shared with TRBD2. This CDR3 has 19 residues. Germline V gene data show CDR1 as SGHRS and CDR2 as YFSETQ. The V segment lost 0 bases and the J segment 1 base; nucleotides outside the gene matches: 12. In DNA, the CDR3 is TGCGCCAGCAGCTTGGCGAAGATTACTAGCGGTCCATCCTACAATGAGCAGTTCTTC. It specifies CASSLAKITSGPSYNEQFF.

The genes are TRBV29-1 and TRBJ2-7; D remains unclear. Trimming left V 5 bases short and J 3 bases short, with 14 bases between. The CDR3 is 13 residues long. CDR1 is SQVTM and CDR2 is ANQGSEA in the germline V gene. CDR3 bases: TGCAGCGTTCGGCTGGGCCCGGACTACGAGCAGTACTTC. Its protein is CSVRLGPDYEQYF.

The chain carries TRBV5-4 and TRBJ1-6; 9 nucleotides line up with TRBD1. The CDR3 contains 15 residues. Germline CDR1 reads SGHNT; CDR2 reads YYREEE (reference sequence). V was pared by 2 bases and J by 5 bases, with 2 bases of the junction left unmatched. CDR3 sequence (DNA): TGTGCCAGCAGCTTCAGACAGGGGGATAATTCACCCCTCCACTTT. Translating gives CASSFRQGDNSPLHF.

V and J are TRBV9 and TRBJ2-3; 9 nucleotides match TRBD2. Germline V gene lookup returns CDR1 SGDLS and CDR2 YYNGEE. The CDR3 is 16 amino acids. The junction had 4 bases not matched to a gene; V was cut back by 2 bases and J by 0 bases. The CDR3 bases are TGTGCCAGCAGCGTGGGGACTAGCAGTAGCACAGATACGCAGTATTTT. It specifies CASSVGTSSSTDTQYF.

The DNA for the CDR3 is TGTGCCAGCGGCGGGGAAGGCGGCTACACCTTC. Protein sequence: CASGGEGGYTF. The V and J genes are TRBV28 and TRBJ1-2; no clear D gene. This CDR3 comprises 11 residues. Germline CDR1 is MDHEN and CDR2 is SYDVKM. Trimming left V 8 bases short and J 8 bases short, with 12 bases between.

The chain joins TRBV29-1 to TRBJ1-5; D unclear. The CDR3 loop spans 14 amino acids. Germline CDR1 and CDR2: SQVTM and ANQGSEA. Trimming shortened V by 7 bases and J by 3 bases, and 16 bases separated the two germline ends. CDR3 nucleotides: TGCAGCGCACGCTGGACGGAGGACAATCAGCCCCAGCATTTT. As protein: CSARWTEDNQPQHF.

This chain links TRBV27 with TRBJ2-1; D is perhaps TRBD2 (5 bases). Per germline, CDR1 MNHEY and CDR2 SMNVEV (reference sequence). This CDR3 region has 14 residues. V gave up 6 bases and J gave up 6 bases, with 15 bases separating them. The chain's CDR3 is CASRFSGNSNEQFF. CDR3 coding DNA: TGTGCCAGCAGATTTTCGGGGAACTCCAATGAGCAGTTCTTC.

CDR3 sequence: CASSPIAKRDYREQYF. As DNA, the CDR3 is TGTGCCAGCTCACCTATAGCTAAGCGGGATTATCGCGAGCAGTACTTC. V usage is TRBV18 and J usage is TRBJ2-7; 7 nucleotides line up with TRBD2. V shed 3 bases and J 6 bases; nucleotides not matched to a gene: 14. The CDR3 has 16 amino acids. Germline CDR1 KGHSH, CDR2 LQKENI.